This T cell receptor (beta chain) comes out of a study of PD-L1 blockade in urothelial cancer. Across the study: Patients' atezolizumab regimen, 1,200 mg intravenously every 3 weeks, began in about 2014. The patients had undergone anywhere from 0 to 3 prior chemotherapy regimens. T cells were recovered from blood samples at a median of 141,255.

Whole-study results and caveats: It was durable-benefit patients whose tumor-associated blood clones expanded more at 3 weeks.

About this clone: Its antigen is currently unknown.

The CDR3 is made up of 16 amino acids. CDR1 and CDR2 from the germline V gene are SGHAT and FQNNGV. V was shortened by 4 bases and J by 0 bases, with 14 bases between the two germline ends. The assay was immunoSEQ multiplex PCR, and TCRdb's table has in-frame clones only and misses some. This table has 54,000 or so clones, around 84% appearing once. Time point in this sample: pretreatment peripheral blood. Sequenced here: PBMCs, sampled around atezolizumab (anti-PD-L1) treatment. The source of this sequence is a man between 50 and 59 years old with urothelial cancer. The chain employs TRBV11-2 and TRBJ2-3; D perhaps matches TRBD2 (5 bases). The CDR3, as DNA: TGTGCCAGCAGCTACGGACTGGGAACTAGCACAGATACGCAGTATTTT. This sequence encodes CASSYGLGTSTDTQYF.